What follows describes a single T cell receptor (beta chain). This sample is part of a study of T cell repertoires in cytomegalovirus infection. TCRdb re-called the reads through MiXCR, storing one row per CDR3 protein. Of some 600,000 distinct CDR3 sequences listed, more than 20% are singletons. Trimming pared 1 base from V and 3 bases from J, leaving 14 bases between. The CDR3 covers 16 residues. CDR1 is SGHVS, CDR2 FNYEAQ, per germline. The chain employs TRBV7-6 and TRBJ2-3; D might be TRBD2 (7 bases). The receptor was isolated from a human donor in good health (CMV status not recorded). Some clones in this sample may be carry-over from other donors' samples. Specimen: CD8+ T cells from PBMCs. In nucleotides, the CDR3 is TGTGCCAGCAGCTTAGGGGGGGGGGGCGGAACAGATACGCAGTATTTT. The encoded protein is CASSLGGGGGTDTQYF.